Each of the 6 T cell receptor beta chains below was sequenced from the same sample in a study of shared clonotypes between healthy human individuals. Produced via immunoSEQ multiplex PCR; TCRdb's table is partial and in-frame only. This repertoire shows about 1.5 million clones, around 98% found once; its top ten account for 0.4% to 0.55%. Input material: naive CD4+ T cells sorted from blood. Subset indicated: CD45RA+ positively selected. The receptors stem from a man younger than 45 in good health.

V gene TRBV5-4 combines with J gene TRBJ2-3; 8 nucleotides align to TRBD2. The J segment lost 2 bases and the V segment lost 1 base, leaving 6 bases of the junction unmatched. The CDR3 covers 16 residues. Germline CDR1 SGHNT, CDR2 YYREEE (reference sequence). The CDR3 loop reads CASSLPSGLFTDTQYF. The DNA for the CDR3 is TGTGCCAGCAGCTTGCCTAGCGGGCTATTCACAGATACGCAGTATTTT. Filled out from reference TRBV5-4 and TRBJ2-3, the complete variable domain reads ETGVTQSPTHLIKTRGQQVTLRCSSQSGHNTVSWYQQALGQGPQFIFQYYREEENGRGNFPPRFSGLQFPNYSSELNVNALELDDSALYLCASSLPSGLFTDTQYFGPGTRLTVL.

The chain combines TRBV28 with TRBJ1-4; 7 bases fit TRBD1. The CDR3 has 15 amino acids. Losses at the gene ends were 3 bases for V and 13 bases for J; bases not matched to a gene: 14. The germline gives CDR1 MDHEN, CDR2 SYDVKM. The CDR3 DNA sequence: TGTGCCAGCAGTTTTGAGGCGATCAGGGGGGTTTTACTGTTTTTT. Its protein is CASSFEAIRGVLLFF. Drawing the rest from reference TRBV28 and TRBJ1-4, the complete variable domain is DVKVTQSSRYLVKRTGEKVFLECVQDMDHENMFWYRQDPGLGLRLIYFSYDVKMKEKGDIPEGYSVSREKKERFSLILESASTNQTSMYLCASSFEAIRGVLLFFGSGTQLSVL.

The chain carries TRBV5-1 and TRBJ2-7; 10 bases are shared with TRBD1. With V trimmed by 4 bases and J by 6 bases, 13 bases remained unmatched. This CDR3 has 16 amino acids. Germline V CDR1 and CDR2: SGHRS, YFSETQ. CDR3 amino acids: CASSVISGTGESEQYF. The CDR3 bases are TGCGCCAGCAGCGTGATCTCCGGGACAGGGGAATCCGAGCAGTACTTC. Together with reference TRBV5-1 and TRBJ2-7, the CDR3 gives the full variable domain: KAGVTQTPRYLIKTRGQQVTLSCSPISGHRSVSWYQQTPGQGLQFLFEYFSETQRNKGNFPGRFSGRQFSNSRSEMNVSTLELGDSALYLCASSVISGTGESEQYFGPGTRLTVT.

Only one count was recorded for this clone. CDR3: CASSYRLAEDTGELFF. The DNA of the CDR3 is TGTGCCAGCAGTTACAGACTAGCGGAAGACACCGGGGAGCTGTTTTTT. The chain joins TRBV6-6 to TRBJ2-2; 9 positions match TRBD2. Germline CDR1 and CDR2: MNHNY and SVGAGI (reference sequence). The V segment lost 2 bases and the J segment 3 bases; nucleotides outside the gene matches: 4. There are 16 residues in the CDR3.

The chain carries TRBV9 and TRBJ2-7; no clear D gene. The V gene's germline CDR1 is SGDLS and CDR2 YYNGEE. The V end was cut by 0 bases, the J end by 1 base, with 14 bases between. The CDR3 totals 16 residues. The CDR3 sequence is CASSVGEDLKSYEQYF. The CDR3 bases are TGTGCCAGCAGCGTAGGCGAGGACCTGAAATCCTACGAGCAGTACTTC.

This clone was seen once. This chain links TRBV18 with TRBJ1-3; no clear D gene. This CDR3 spans 13 amino acids. Germline CDR1 KGHSH, CDR2 LQKENI. The V gene lost 1 base and the J gene lost 8 bases, with 9 bases spanning the gap. The CDR3 region is CASSPQGWDTIYF. For the CDR3, the DNA is TGTGCCAGCTCACCACAGGGTTGGGACACCATATATTTT. Using reference TRBV18 and TRBJ1-3 for the parts outside the CDR3, the full variable domain is NAGVMQNPRHLVRRRGQEARLRCSPMKGHSHVYWYRQLPEEGLKFMVYLQKENIIDESGMPKERFSAEFPKEGPSILRIQQVVRGDSAAYFCASSPQGWDTIYFGEGSWLTVV.